This T cell receptor (beta chain) derives from a study of control samples from healthy donors and cancer patients. Method: immunoSEQ multiplex PCR; TCRdb's copy keeps in-frame clones and lacks some. This table has under 100,000 clones, around nine tenths appearing once. Germline V gene data show CDR1 as SGHVS and CDR2 as FQNEAQ. V was trimmed by 3 bases and J by 4 bases, leaving 9 bases between them. This CDR3 is built from 13 residues. The receptor comes from a woman aged 45-59 years with colorectal cancer. V and J are TRBV7-8 and TRBJ1-2; a weak D match, TRBD1 (6 bases). The specimen was PBMCs. CDR3 nucleotide sequence: TGTGCCAGCAGCTTTACGGACAGCTATGGCTACACCTTC. This translates into CASSFTDSYGYTF.